A single sample gave rise to the 27 T cell receptor beta chains below, sequenced in a study of shared clonotypes between healthy human individuals. Only in-frame clones appear in the TCRdb table, and some are missing; sequencing was by immunoSEQ multiplex PCR. Of about 700,000 clones listed, about 91% are singletons. Naive CD8 cells, CD45RO-negative and positively selected for CCR7, excluded terminally differentiated effector memory CD45RA+ cells. The sequenced sample consisted of naive CD8+ T cells sorted from blood. The receptors originated from a man under 40 in good health.

This sequence joins TRBV11-2 and TRBJ1-1, with 8 bases identical to TRBD1. This CDR3 is built from 14 residues. CDR1 is SGHAT, CDR2 FQNNGV, per germline. Trimming cost V 4 bases and J 10 bases; bases outside gene matches: 11. This CDR3 reads CASSSSDRGGGAFF. In DNA form, the CDR3 reads TGTGCCAGCAGCTCCTCAGACAGGGGTGGGGGAGCTTTCTTT.

V is TRBV7-9 and J is TRBJ2-1; 8 nucleotides align to TRBD2. This CDR3 is 16 amino acids long. CDR1 is SEHNR and CDR2 is FQNEAQ in the germline V gene (reference sequence). The J segment lost 2 bases and the V segment lost 4 bases, leaving 7 bases of the junction unmatched. The CDR3: CASSSRRREAYNEQFF. CDR3 nucleotide sequence: TGTGCCAGCAGCTCAAGACGGCGGGAGGCCTACAATGAGCAGTTCTTC.

The gene calls are TRBV7-9 and TRBJ2-1; 9 bases are a match to TRBD2. The CDR3 is made up of 15 amino acids. CDR1 and CDR2 (germline): SEHNR, FQNEAQ (reference sequence). Losses at the gene ends were 6 bases for V and 7 bases for J; bases not matched to a gene: 10. CDR3 in amino acids: CASSPGTSLANEQFF. The CDR3 nucleotides are TGTGCCAGCAGTCCCGGGACTAGCTTGGCTAATGAGCAGTTCTTC.

The CDR3 DNA sequence: TGTGCCAGCAGCCTACGACTAGCGGGAGGGCCGGAGACCCAGTACTTC. Protein: CASSLRLAGGPETQYF. This rearrangement joins TRBV9 to TRBJ2-5; 14 bases are shared with TRBD2. Germline CDR1 SGDLS, CDR2 YYNGEE. The V and J ends lost 4 bases and 5 bases, in that order; junction bases with no gene match: 7. The CDR3 contains 16 residues.

This chain joins TRBV27 and TRBJ2-1; 10 bases line up with TRBD2. The CDR3 is 15 amino acids. From germline, CDR1 is MNHEY and CDR2 SMNVEV (reference sequence). J gave up 10 bases and V 5 bases, and 11 bases lay outside the gene matches. CDR3 in DNA: TGTGCCAGCAGTCGAAGCGGGAGGGATAGGCAGGAGCAGTTCTTC. Protein: CASSRSGRDRQEQFF.

The rearrangement links TRBV7-9 to TRBJ2-3; TRBD1 matches at 8 bases. With 5 bases clipped from V and 2 bases from J, the junction kept 12 bases outside the gene matches. The CDR3 is made up of 17 amino acids. CDR1 is SEHNR and CDR2 is FQNEAQ in the germline V gene (reference sequence). In DNA, the CDR3 is TGTGCCAGCAGCCCATTTTTCCTGGACAGGGACACAGATACGCAGTATTTT. Protein sequence: CASSPFFLDRDTDTQYF.

This sequence joins TRBV4-1 and TRBJ1-5, with TRBD1 matching over 9 bases. The CDR3 is made up of 15 amino acids. V was clipped by 1 base and J by 6 bases; unmatched bases: 4. CDR1 and CDR2 (germline): MGHRA, YSYEKL. The CDR3 loop is CASSQGTGGLQPQHF. DNA of the CDR3: TGCGCCAGCAGCCAAGGTACAGGGGGCCTTCAGCCCCAGCATTTT.

The chain links TRBV10-3 to TRBJ2-1, with D possibly matching TRBD2 (6 bases). This CDR3 spans 12 amino acids. Trimming stripped 8 bases from V and 2 bases from J, with 7 bases between. The germline gives CDR1 ENHRY, CDR2 SYGVKD. The CDR3 region is CAIASAYNEQFF. The CDR3, as DNA: TGTGCCATCGCTAGCGCCTACAATGAGCAGTTCTTC.

This clone was observed a few times. In the same sample, other DNA sequences code for this CDR3. The rearrangement links TRBV4-1 to TRBJ2-1; D remains ambiguous. Germline CDR1 MGHRA, CDR2 YSYEKL. Trimming took 0 bases from V and 6 from J, leaving 0 bases between them. This CDR3 has 11 residues. Here the CDR3 reads CASSQDNEQFF. As DNA, the CDR3 is TGCGCCAGCAGCCAAGACAATGAGCAGTTCTTC.

This chain uses TRBV7-3 with TRBJ2-3; D gene unclear. Germline CDR1 and CDR2: SGHTA and FQGTGA. V lost 5 bases, J lost 2 bases, and 8 bases lay in between. This CDR3 spans 13 amino acids. The CDR3 here is CASSDPPTDTQYF. The DNA of the CDR3 is TGTGCCAGCAGCGACCCGCCCACAGATACGCAGTATTTT.

The V and J genes are TRBV7-9 and TRBJ1-4; D gene uncertain. Trimming shortened V by 5 bases and J by 6 bases, and 10 bases separated the two germline ends. There are 13 residues in the CDR3. Germline assignment: CDR1 SEHNR and CDR2 FQNEAQ (reference sequence). CDR3 sequence: CASSASRHEKLFF. CDR3 in DNA: TGTGCCAGCAGCGCCTCCCGCCATGAAAAACTGTTTTTT.

This rearrangement joins TRBV7-2 to TRBJ2-7, with TRBD1 as a possible D gene (5 bases). Germline V lookup: CDR1 SGHTA, CDR2 FQGNSA. The CDR3 is 14 residues long. The V end was cut by 4 bases, the J end by 2 bases, with 12 bases between. The DNA for the CDR3 is TGTGCCAGCAGCTACCAGGGTGGCGCCTACGAGCAGTACTTC. Translation: CASSYQGGAYEQYF. Full variable domain (remainder filled in from reference TRBV7-2 and TRBJ2-7): GAGVSQSPSNKVTEKGKDVELRCDPISGHTALYWYRQSLGQGLEFLIYFQGNSAPDKSGLPSDRFSAERTGGSVSTLTIQRTQQEDSAVYLCASSYQGGAYEQYFGPGTRLTVT.

A single count supports this clone. The gene calls are TRBV7-2 and TRBJ1-5, with a weak D call TRBD1 (5 bases). CDR3 length: 14 residues. V dropped 5 bases and J dropped 4 bases, with 12 bases sitting between them. The germline V gene encodes CDR1 SGHTA and CDR2 FQGNSA. The CDR3 reads CASSVQGGNQPQHF. CDR3 sequence (DNA): TGTGCCAGCAGCGTGCAGGGTGGGAATCAGCCCCAGCATTTT.

This chain uses TRBV7-9 with TRBJ2-1; TRBD2 aligns across 8 bases. From germline, CDR1 is SEHNR and CDR2 FQNEAQ (reference sequence). The V gene end was trimmed by 4 bases and the J gene end by 6 bases; junction bases not matched to a gene: 11. The CDR3 has 16 residues. The CDR3 DNA is TGTGCCAGCAGCTCAGAGTCCGGGACTAGTTCCAATGAGCAGTTCTTC. Amino acids: CASSSESGTSSNEQFF. Drawing the rest from reference TRBV7-9 and TRBJ2-1, the complete variable domain is DTGVSQNPRHKITKRGQNVTFRCDPISEHNRLYWYRQTLGQGPEFLTYFQNEAQLEKSRLLSDRFSAERPKGSFSTLEIQRTEQGDSAMYLCASSSESGTSSNEQFFGPGTRLTVL.

V gene TRBV29-1 combines with J gene TRBJ2-1; TRBD1 agrees at 9 bases. V was pared by 3 bases and J by 9 bases, with 12 bases of the junction left unmatched. This CDR3 has 15 amino acids. Germline V lookup: CDR1 SQVTM, CDR2 ANQGSEA. CDR3 amino acids: CSVERRDRVFSEQFF. The CDR3 DNA reads TGCAGCGTTGAGAGGCGGGACAGGGTTTTTAGTGAGCAGTTCTTC.

This clone was observed once. The chain has TRBV11-2 and TRBJ2-5; 12 bases fit TRBD2. The CDR3 covers 17 residues. The germline V gene encodes CDR1 SGHAT and CDR2 FQNNGV. The trim removed 5 bases at V and 5 bases at J, leaving 12 bases unmatched. As DNA, the CDR3 is TGTGCCAGCAGCGATAGGACTAGCGGGATATTTAGGGAGACCCAGTACTTC. This translates into CASSDRTSGIFRETQYF.

This clone showed up just once. The chain uses TRBV9 and TRBJ2-7; D is possibly TRBD2 (5 bases). CDR1 and CDR2 (germline): SGDLS, YYNGEE. V lost 4 bases and J lost 1, with 12 bases in between. This CDR3 comprises 14 residues. The CDR3 spells CASSSGVLSYEQYF. The CDR3 coding sequence is TGTGCCAGCAGCTCCGGGGTCTTGTCCTACGAGCAGTACTTC. Full variable domain (remainder filled in from reference TRBV9 and TRBJ2-7): DSGVTQTPKHLITATGQRVTLRCSPRSGDLSVYWYQQSLDQGLQFLIQYYNGEERAKGNILERFSAQQFPDLHSELNLSSLELGDSALYFCASSSGVLSYEQYFGPGTRLTVT.

V is TRBV5-1 and J is TRBJ2-4; D possibly corresponds to TRBD2 (5 bases). Trimming removed 0 bases from V and 1 base from J, with 11 bases in between. Germline-derived CDR1 and CDR2 are SGHRS and YFSETQ. The CDR3 runs to 16 residues. DNA for the CDR3: TGCGCCAGCAGCTTGGACCGGGGTTCGGCCAAAAACATTCAGTACTTC. This encodes CASSLDRGSAKNIQYF.

This clone was recorded only once. The chain is built from TRBV5-4 and TRBJ2-5, with 8 positions matching TRBD1. With 1 base clipped from V and 4 bases from J, the junction kept 6 bases outside the gene matches. There are 15 residues in the CDR3. Germline assignment: CDR1 SGHNT and CDR2 YYREEE (reference sequence). CDR3 sequence: CASSLIDRGAETQYF. The CDR3 DNA follows: TGTGCCAGCAGCTTGATCGACAGGGGAGCAGAGACCCAGTACTTC.

This sequence joins TRBV29-1 and TRBJ2-3; D gene ambiguous. V lost 0 bases to trimming and J lost 2 bases, with 15 bases between them. This CDR3 is 16 amino acids long. Germline CDR1 SQVTM, CDR2 ANQGSEA. This CDR3 is CSVEDTRLAYTDTQYF. The CDR3 nucleotides are TGCAGCGTTGAAGATACACGATTAGCCTACACAGATACGCAGTATTTT.

The V and J genes are TRBV2 and TRBJ2-5; D is possibly TRBD1 (7 bases). There are 15 residues in the CDR3. V lost 8 bases and J lost 6, with 22 bases in between. The germline gives CDR1 SNHLY, CDR2 FYNNEI. The CDR3 loop reads CASEGGRGQEKTQYF. In nucleotides, the CDR3 is TGTGCCAGCGAAGGGGGCCGGGGGCAAGAGAAGACCCAGTACTTC.

The chain uses TRBV7-9 and TRBJ1-5; D may be TRBD1 (5 bases). Per the germline V gene, CDR1 is SEHNR and CDR2 is FQNEAQ (reference sequence). The CDR3 is made up of 15 amino acids. V was cut by 2 bases and J by 0 bases, with 8 bases left in between. CDR3 sequence (DNA): TGTGCCAGCAGCTTACAGGGCGGTAGCAATCAGCCCCAGCATTTT. Residues: CASSLQGGSNQPQHF.

This chain links TRBV27 with TRBJ2-7, with 8 bases aligning to TRBD2. The CDR3 is 15 amino acids. Trimming at V came to 2 bases and at J to 4 bases, leaving 7 bases not matched to a gene. CDR1 and CDR2 from the germline V gene are MNHEY and SMNVEV (reference sequence). CDR3 DNA: TGTGCCAGCAGTTTAGGGCGGGAGGTCAGGTACGAGCAGTACTTC. Translated: CASSLGREVRYEQYF.

V usage is TRBV30 and J usage is TRBJ2-1; 8 bases are a match to TRBD2. In germline, CDR1 is GTSNPN, CDR2 SVGIG (reference sequence). This CDR3 comprises 14 residues. V lost 8 bases to trimming and J lost 8 bases; unmatched junction nucleotides: 14. Here the CDR3 DNA reads TGTGCCAGGGCTAGCGGGCTTTATTTGGATGAGCAGTTCTTC. Amino acid sequence: CARASGLYLDEQFF.

The gene calls are TRBV7-9 and TRBJ2-1; 7 nucleotides line up with TRBD2. The CDR3 is 16 residues long. Germline-derived CDR1 and CDR2 are SEHNR and FQNEAQ (reference sequence). J lost 5 bases, V lost 5 bases, and 12 bases had no gene match. The CDR3 DNA reads as TGTGCCAGCAGCCACCCGGGGACTAAGCCGAACAATGAGCAGTTCTTC. Its protein product is CASSHPGTKPNNEQFF.

The rearrangement uses TRBV10-1 and TRBJ2-1, with 13 bases aligning to TRBD2. Germline CDR1 reads WNHNN; CDR2 reads SYGVQD (reference sequence). This CDR3 region has 14 residues. Trimming at V came to 6 bases and at J to 10 bases, leaving 6 bases not matched to a gene. This CDR3 reads CASSRLAGGYEQFF. The CDR3 DNA is TGCGCCAGCAGCCGACTAGCGGGAGGATACGAGCAGTTCTTC.

The chain has TRBV27 and TRBJ2-2; possibly TRBD2 for D (6 bases). The CDR3 totals 13 residues. The germline V gene encodes CDR1 MNHEY and CDR2 SMNVEV (reference sequence). The V gene lost 8 bases and the J gene lost 1 base, with 8 bases spanning the gap. The CDR3 nucleotides read TGTGCCAGCTGCGGGGAGAACACCGGGGAGCTGTTTTTT. This gives the protein CASCGENTGELFF.